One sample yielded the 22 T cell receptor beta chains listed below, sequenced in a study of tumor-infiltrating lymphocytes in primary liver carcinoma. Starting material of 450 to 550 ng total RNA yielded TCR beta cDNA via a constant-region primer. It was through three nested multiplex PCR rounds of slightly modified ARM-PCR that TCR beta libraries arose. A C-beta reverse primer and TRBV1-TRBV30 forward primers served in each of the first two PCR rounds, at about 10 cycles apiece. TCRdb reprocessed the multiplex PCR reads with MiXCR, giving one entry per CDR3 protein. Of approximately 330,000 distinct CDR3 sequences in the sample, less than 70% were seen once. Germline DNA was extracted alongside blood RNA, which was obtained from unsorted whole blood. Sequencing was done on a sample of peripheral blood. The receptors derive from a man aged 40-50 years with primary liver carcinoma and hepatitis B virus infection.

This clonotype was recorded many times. CDR3 in amino acids: CASSQLRGPNTEAFF. The CDR3 nucleotides read TGTGCCAGCAGCCAACTAAGGGGACCGAACACTGAAGCTTTCTTT. The chain is built from TRBV14 and TRBJ1-1; a weak D match, TRBD1 (5 bases). V was trimmed by 2 bases and J by 1 base, leaving 11 bases between them. The germline gives CDR1 SGHDN, CDR2 FVKESK. The CDR3 has 15 residues.

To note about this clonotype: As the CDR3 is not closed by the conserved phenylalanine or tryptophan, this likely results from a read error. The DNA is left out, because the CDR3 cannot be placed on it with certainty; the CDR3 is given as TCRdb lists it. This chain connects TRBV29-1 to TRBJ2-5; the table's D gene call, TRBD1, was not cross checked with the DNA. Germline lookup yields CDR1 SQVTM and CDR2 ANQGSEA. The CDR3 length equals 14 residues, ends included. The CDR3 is CSVDPTDRVWTQHS.

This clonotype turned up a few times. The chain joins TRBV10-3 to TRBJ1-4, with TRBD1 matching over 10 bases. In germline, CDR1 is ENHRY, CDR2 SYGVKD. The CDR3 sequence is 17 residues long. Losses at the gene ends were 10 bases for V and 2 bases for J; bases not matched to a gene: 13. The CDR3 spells CATQGQGTTGTNEKLFF. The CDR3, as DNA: TGTGCCACCCAGGGACAGGGGACAACGGGGACTAATGAAAAACTGTTTTTT.

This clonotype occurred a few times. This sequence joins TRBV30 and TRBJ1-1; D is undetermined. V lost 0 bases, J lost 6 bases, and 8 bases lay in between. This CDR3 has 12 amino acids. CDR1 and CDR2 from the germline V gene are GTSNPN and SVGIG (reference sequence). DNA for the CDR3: TGTGCCTGGAGTGTACCAGCACCTGAAGCTTTCTTT. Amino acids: CAWSVPAPEAFF.

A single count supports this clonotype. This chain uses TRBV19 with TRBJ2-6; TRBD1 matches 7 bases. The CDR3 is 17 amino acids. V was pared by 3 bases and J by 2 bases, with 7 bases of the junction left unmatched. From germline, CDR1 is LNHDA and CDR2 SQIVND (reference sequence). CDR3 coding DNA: TGTGCCAGTAGTATCGAGGGGGCCAGGGCTGGGGCCAACGTCCTGACTTTC. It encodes CASSIEGARAGANVLTF. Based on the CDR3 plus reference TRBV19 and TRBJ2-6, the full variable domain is DGGITQSPKYLFRKEGQNVTLSCEQNLNHDAMYWYRQDPGQGLRLIYYSQIVNDFQKGDIAEGYSVSREKKESFPLTVTSAQKNPTAFYLCASSIEGARAGANVLTFGAGSRLTVL.

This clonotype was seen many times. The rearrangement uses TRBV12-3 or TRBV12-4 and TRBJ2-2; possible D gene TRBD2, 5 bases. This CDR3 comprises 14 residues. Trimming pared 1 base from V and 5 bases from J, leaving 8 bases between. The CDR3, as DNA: TGTGCCAGCAGTTTAGGAGCGGAGACCGGGGAGCTGTTTTTT. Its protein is CASSLGAETGELFF.

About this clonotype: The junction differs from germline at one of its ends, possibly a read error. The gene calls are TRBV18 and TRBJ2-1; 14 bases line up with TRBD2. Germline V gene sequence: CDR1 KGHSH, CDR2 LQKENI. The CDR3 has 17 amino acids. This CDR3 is CASSPPGTSGSWNEQFF. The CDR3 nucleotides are TGTGCCAGCTCACCCCCCGGGACTAGCGGGAGTTGGAATGAGCAATTCTTC.

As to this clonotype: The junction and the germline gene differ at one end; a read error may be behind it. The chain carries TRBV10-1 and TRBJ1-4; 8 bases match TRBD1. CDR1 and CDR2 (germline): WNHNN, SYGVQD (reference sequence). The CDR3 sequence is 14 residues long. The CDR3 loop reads CSSSAGTGHEKLFF. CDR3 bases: TGCTCCAGCAGTGCGGGGACAGGTCATGAAAAACTGTTTTTT.

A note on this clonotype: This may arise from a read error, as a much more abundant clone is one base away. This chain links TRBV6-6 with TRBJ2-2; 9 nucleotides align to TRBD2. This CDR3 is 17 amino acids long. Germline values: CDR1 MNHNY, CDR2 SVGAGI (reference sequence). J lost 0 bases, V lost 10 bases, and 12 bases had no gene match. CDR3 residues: CAIASATSGSNTGELFF. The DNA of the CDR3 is TGTGCCATCGCTTCCGCTACTAGCGGGTCGAACACCGGGGAGCTGTTTTTT.

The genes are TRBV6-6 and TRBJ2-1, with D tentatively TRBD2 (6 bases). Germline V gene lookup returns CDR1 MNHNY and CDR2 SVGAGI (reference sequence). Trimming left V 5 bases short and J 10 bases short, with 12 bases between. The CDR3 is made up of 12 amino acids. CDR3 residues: CASSRDSYEQFF. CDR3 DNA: TGTGCCAGCAGTAGGGACTCCTACGAGCAGTTCTTC.

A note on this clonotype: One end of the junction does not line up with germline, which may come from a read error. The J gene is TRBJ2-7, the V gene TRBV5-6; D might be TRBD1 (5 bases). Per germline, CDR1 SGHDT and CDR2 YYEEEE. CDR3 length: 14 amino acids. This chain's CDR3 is CASGLGHTIRVQYF. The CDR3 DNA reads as TGTGCCAGCGGCTTGGGGCATACAATACGAGTGCAGTACTTC.

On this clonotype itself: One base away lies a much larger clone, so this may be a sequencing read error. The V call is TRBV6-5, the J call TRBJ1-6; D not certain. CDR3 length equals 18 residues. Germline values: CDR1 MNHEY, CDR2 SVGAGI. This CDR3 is CASRFHRPTFSCNSPLHF. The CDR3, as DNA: TGTGCCAGCAGATTCCACAGACCTACCTTCTCCTGTAATTCACCCCTCCACTTT.

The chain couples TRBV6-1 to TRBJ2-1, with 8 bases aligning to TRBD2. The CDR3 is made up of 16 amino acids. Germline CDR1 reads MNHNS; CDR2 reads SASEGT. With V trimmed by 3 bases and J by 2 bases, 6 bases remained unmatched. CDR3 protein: CASSDLAGLPYNEQFF. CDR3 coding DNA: TGTGCCAGCAGTGATTTAGCGGGATTGCCCTACAATGAGCAGTTCTTC.

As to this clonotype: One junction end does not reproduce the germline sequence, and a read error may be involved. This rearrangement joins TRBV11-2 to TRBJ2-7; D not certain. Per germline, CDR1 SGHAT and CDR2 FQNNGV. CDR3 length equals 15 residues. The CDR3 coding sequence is TGTGCCAGCATCCAATCAGGATCTGAGAACTACGAACAGTACTTC. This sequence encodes CASIQSGSENYEQYF. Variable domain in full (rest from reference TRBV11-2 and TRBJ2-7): EAGVAQSPRYKIIEKRQSVAFWCNPISGHATLYWYQQILGQGPKLLIQFQNNGVVDDSQLPKDRFSAERLKGVDSTLKIQPAKLEDSAVYLCASIQSGSENYEQYFGPGTRLTVT.

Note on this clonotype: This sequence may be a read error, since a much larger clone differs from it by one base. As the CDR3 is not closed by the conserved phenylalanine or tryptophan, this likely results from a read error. The CDR3 loop is CASSNDRVYGYTL. CDR3 DNA sequence: TGTGCCAGCAGTAATGACAGGGTCTATGGCTACACCTTG. This chain links TRBV6-1 with TRBJ1-2; 7 nucleotides line up with TRBD1. The germline gives CDR1 MNHNS, CDR2 SASEGT. The CDR3 is 13 amino acids. V lost 5 bases and J lost 4; bases outside the gene matches: 4.

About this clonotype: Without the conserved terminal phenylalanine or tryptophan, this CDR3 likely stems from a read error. The CDR3 nucleotides are TGTGTCAGCAGCTTAGATAGCAGCGGGAGAATTCATGAGCAGTTCATC. Protein: CVSSLDSSGRIHEQFI. V gene TRBV11-2 combines with J gene TRBJ2-1, with TRBD2 matching 8 bases. The CDR3 extends over 16 amino acids. Germline loops: CDR1 SGHAT, CDR2 FQNNGV.

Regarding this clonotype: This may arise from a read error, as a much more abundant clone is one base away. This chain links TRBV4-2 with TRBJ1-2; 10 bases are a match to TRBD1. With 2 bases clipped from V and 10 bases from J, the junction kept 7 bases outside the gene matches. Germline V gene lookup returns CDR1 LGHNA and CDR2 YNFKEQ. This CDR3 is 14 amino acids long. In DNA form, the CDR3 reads TGTGCCAGCAGCCAATCTGGACAGGGGGATGACTACACCTTC. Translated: CASSQSGQGDDYTF.

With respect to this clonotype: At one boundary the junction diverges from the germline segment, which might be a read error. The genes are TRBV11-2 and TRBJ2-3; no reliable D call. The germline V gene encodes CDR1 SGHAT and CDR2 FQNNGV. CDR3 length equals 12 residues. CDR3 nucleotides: TGTGCCGGCAGCTTACTTCCAGATACGCAGTATTTT. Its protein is CAGSLLPDTQYF.

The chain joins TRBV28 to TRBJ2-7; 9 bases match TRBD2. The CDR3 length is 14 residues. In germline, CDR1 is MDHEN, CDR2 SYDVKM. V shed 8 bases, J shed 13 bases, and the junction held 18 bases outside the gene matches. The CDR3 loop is CASSNSGSSYEHYF. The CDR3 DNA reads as TGTGCCAGCTCCAATAGCGGGAGCTCCTACGAACACTACTTC.

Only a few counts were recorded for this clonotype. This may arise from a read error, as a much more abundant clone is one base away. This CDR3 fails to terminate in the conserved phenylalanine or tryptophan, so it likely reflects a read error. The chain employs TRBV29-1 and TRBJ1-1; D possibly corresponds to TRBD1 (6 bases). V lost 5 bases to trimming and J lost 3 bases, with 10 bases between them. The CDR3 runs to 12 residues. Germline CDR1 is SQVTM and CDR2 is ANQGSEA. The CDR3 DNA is TGCAGCGTTACACAGGGCTACACTGAAGCTTTCCTT. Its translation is CSVTQGYTEAFL.

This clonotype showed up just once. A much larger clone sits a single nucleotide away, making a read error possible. CDR3 residues: CASSQGQGTYEQYF. As DNA, the CDR3 is TGTGCCAGCAGTCAGGGACAGGGGACCTACGAGCAGTACTTC. The gene calls are TRBV12-3 or TRBV12-4 and TRBJ2-7; TRBD1 aligns across 10 bases. This CDR3 spans 14 amino acids. V trimming: 5 bases; J trimming: 2 bases; junction bases outside the gene matches: 3.

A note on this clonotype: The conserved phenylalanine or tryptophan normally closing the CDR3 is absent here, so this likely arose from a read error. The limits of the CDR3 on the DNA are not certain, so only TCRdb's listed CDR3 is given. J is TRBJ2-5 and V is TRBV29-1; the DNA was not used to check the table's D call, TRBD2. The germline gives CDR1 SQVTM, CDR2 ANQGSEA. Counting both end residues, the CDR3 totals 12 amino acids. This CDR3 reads CSGAPNKETQYL.